This TCR beta chain emerged from a study of T cell changes during pregnancy in multiple sclerosis. The method was immunoSEQ multiplex PCR; TCRdb's version includes in-frame clones alone and lacks a portion of them. The table has roughly 41,000 clones, 80% to 90% seen once; the top ten hold more than 0.6%. This clone was detected a few times. The TCR sequence derives from a female donor with multiple sclerosis, enrolled in a pregnancy study. The sample was CD4+ T cells from peripheral blood mononuclear cells, taken in the first trimester of pregnancy.

The CDR3 sequence is CASSQLETGRSFF. The CDR3 DNA follows: TGTGCCAGCAGCCAGCTGGAGACAGGGAGGTCGTTCTTC. V and J are TRBV7-8 and TRBJ2-1, with TRBD1 as a possible D gene (7 bases). This CDR3 has 13 residues. Trimming shortened V by 5 bases and J by 15 bases, and 20 bases separated the two germline ends. Germline CDR1 is SGHVS and CDR2 is FQNEAQ.